Presented here are 9 T cell receptor beta chains from one specimen sequenced in a study of shared clonotypes between healthy human individuals. TCRdb's copy holds only in-frame clones and misses some; the assay was immunoSEQ multiplex PCR. The sample has 530,000 or so clones, about 80% seen once. Sequenced material: PBMCs. The receptor source for this set is a woman aged 40 to 50 in good health. Some clones in this sample may be carry-over from other donors' samples.

In this sample, this clone turned up a few times. The V gene is TRBV19, the J gene TRBJ1-1; D is unclear. V lost 7 bases and J lost 1, with 19 bases in between. The CDR3 totals 16 residues. Germline V gene sequence: CDR1 LNHDA, CDR2 SQIVND (reference sequence). The CDR3 here is CASTARAGLANTEAFF. CDR3 nucleotide sequence: TGTGCCAGTACCGCTCGGGCAGGTTTGGCGAACACTGAAGCTTTCTTT.

On this clone: Sequence at one end of the junction differs from germline and may be a read error. The rearrangement joins TRBV6-6 to TRBJ2-7; TRBD1 is a possible D gene (6 bases). The CDR3 runs 14 residues. The germline V gene has CDR1 MNHNY and CDR2 SVGAGI (reference sequence). In DNA, the CDR3 is TGTGCCGGCAGAAGGACAGCGCTCTCCTACGAGCAGTACTTC. It codes for CAGRRTALSYEQYF.

The rearrangement uses TRBV5-8 and TRBJ1-1; D is unresolved. The V end was cut by 1 base, the J end by 5 bases, with 9 bases between. Germline assignment: CDR1 SGHTS and CDR2 YDEGEE. The CDR3 totals 13 residues. In DNA form, the CDR3 reads TGTGCCAGCAGCTTGCACGGGGATACTGAAGCTTTCTTT. This translates into CASSLHGDTEAFF.

The V gene is TRBV21-1, the J gene TRBJ2-1; no check of the table's D call, TRBD2, against the DNA was made. TRBV21-1 is classified as a pseudogene. The length of the CDR3 is 15 residues. The CDR3 DNA reads TGTGCCAGCGGAGCGCCGAGCGCAAACTACAATGAGCAGTTCTTC. Amino acids: CASGAPSANYNEQFF.

The chain carries TRBV4-2 and TRBJ2-2, with 9 bases fitting TRBD1. Per the germline V gene, CDR1 is LGHNA and CDR2 is YNFKEQ. The CDR3 runs 20 residues. Unmatched junction bases numbered 16, after V lost 0 bases and J lost 5 bases. The CDR3 loop is CASSQDPLSGTGRGTGELFF. As DNA, the CDR3 is TGTGCCAGCAGCCAAGATCCCCTCTCCGGGACAGGGAGGGGGACCGGGGAGCTGTTTTTT.

V usage is TRBV5-1 and J usage is TRBJ1-2, with D possibly being TRBD1 (5 bases). The V end lost 4 bases, the J end lost 1 base, and 11 bases lay between the germline ends. From germline, CDR1 is SGHRS and CDR2 YFSETQ. The length of the CDR3 is 14 residues. CDR3 region: CASSTPGDNYGYTF. CDR3 coding DNA: TGCGCCAGCAGCACTCCGGGGGATAACTATGGCTACACCTTC.

A few counts support this clone. The chain's CDR3 is CASSEWRDSLRGYTF. The DNA for the CDR3 is TGTGCCAGCAGTGAATGGCGGGACAGTCTCAGGGGCTACACCTTC. The V call is TRBV2, the J call TRBJ1-2; 7 bases fit TRBD1. V was pared by 2 bases and J by 8 bases, with 11 bases of the junction left unmatched. CDR1 is SNHLY and CDR2 is FYNNEI in the germline V gene. CDR3 size: 15 residues.

The V call is TRBV30, the J call TRBJ1-3; D might be TRBD1 (6 bases). Germline assignment: CDR1 GTSNPN and CDR2 SVGIG (reference sequence). This CDR3 contains 16 residues. Trimming stripped 0 bases from V and 0 bases from J, with 12 bases between. DNA of the CDR3: TGTGCCTGGAGTGTACTTGACAGGACCTCTGGAAACACCATATATTTT. Residues: CAWSVLDRTSGNTIYF.

The rearrangement links TRBV27 to TRBJ2-1, with D unresolved. V lost 1 base to trimming and J lost 0 bases, with 10 bases between them. Germline CDR1 reads MNHEY; CDR2 reads SMNVEV (reference sequence). This CDR3 has 16 residues. The CDR3 loop reads CASSLWSGGSYNEQFF. The CDR3 region has the DNA TGTGCCAGCAGTTTATGGTCTGGCGGCTCCTACAATGAGCAGTTCTTC.